This record concerns one T cell receptor beta chain sequence. As yet, its antigen is unknown. The CDR3 is made up of 15 amino acids. Germline CDR1 and CDR2: ENHRY and SYGVKD. V shed 6 bases and J 6 bases; nucleotides not matched to a gene: 7. Primers used in a second PCR of about 6 to 12 cycles were a sample-barcoded 5' primer and a J-beta primer mix. Each cDNA molecule was tagged by a template-switch adaptor that had 12 random nucleotides. One entry per CDR3 protein results from TCRdb running MiXCR on the 5' RACE reads. The sample includes over 600,000 distinct CDR3 sequences, around three fifths of them seen just once. This entry belongs to a study of blood T cells in healthy people across ages. General study findings and limits: PBMCs were not sorted, which prevented a conclusive comparison of naive versus antigen-experienced cells.

Each donor's blood draw was approximately 10 milliliters of peripheral blood. The source material was blood. The TCR sequence derives from a man aged 35-49 years in good health. V is TRBV10-3 and J is TRBJ2-3; 12 nucleotides match TRBD2. CDR3 in DNA: TGTGCCATCAGAGCAACTAGCGGGGGGTTGGATACGCAGTATTTT. It encodes CAIRATSGGLDTQYF.